Below are 20 T cell receptor beta chains sequenced from a single sample in a study of T cells in Graves' hyperthyroidism and ophthalmopathy (dated 2019 in TCRdb). The method was multiplex PCR. These reads were obtained on an Illumina HiSeq 2000. The TCR beta CDR3 regions were amplified from RNA transcripts. The first round of RT-PCR for the TCR CDR3 was performed with the HTBI primer set and the Qiagen OneStep RT-PCR kit. TCRdb ran its own pipeline on the public reads, namely fastp trimming at Q25 and MiXCR clone calling, and kept in-frame beta chains. Identical CDR3 protein sequences are pooled into one entry, listed with their most common genes and DNA. The sample table contains around 270,000 distinct CDR3 sequences; only one count was recorded for approximately 18% of them. Together, the top ten hold under 40% of the sample. What was sequenced was blood. These receptors were collected from a man in his fifties with Graves' ophthalmopathy.

This clonotype showed up many times. The CDR3 nucleotides are TGTGCCAGCAGTTTTGGAGGGGTAAACACTGAAGCTTTCTTT. It specifies CASSFGGVNTEAFF. V is TRBV27 and J is TRBJ1-1; the D gene is possibly TRBD1 (5 bases). The CDR3 is 14 residues long. Looked up from germline, CDR1 is MNHEY and CDR2 is SMNVEV (reference sequence). Trimming shortened V by 3 bases and J by 2 bases, and 10 bases separated the two germline ends.

The table lists this clonotype with many counts. The chain has TRBV28 and TRBJ2-5, with D unresolved. Per the germline V gene, CDR1 is MDHEN and CDR2 is SYDVKM. Trimming pared 2 bases from V and 4 bases from J, leaving 8 bases between. CDR3 length equals 13 residues. CDR3 DNA sequence: TGTGCCAGCAGTTTAGGCAGTCCAGAGACCCAGTACTTC. Translating gives CASSLGSPETQYF.

This clonotype appeared a single time. The chain employs TRBV27 and TRBJ1-6; no definite D call. The CDR3 spans 14 residues. V shed 1 base and J shed 8 bases, with 9 bases lying between them. Germline V gene data show CDR1 as MNHEY and CDR2 as SMNVEV (reference sequence). The CDR3 DNA reads as TGTGCCAGCAGTTTATTTGGGGTAGATTCACCCCTCCACTTT. Its translation: CASSLFGVDSPLHF.

In its sample, this clonotype was seen a few times. DNA of the CDR3: TGTGCCAGCAGCCTTACAGGGAGGCAATTGAATTCACCCCTCCACTTT. It yields the protein CASSLTGRQLNSPLHF. The chain combines TRBV11-2 with TRBJ1-6; D possibly corresponds to TRBD1 (6 bases). The V end lost 5 bases, the J end lost 7 bases, and 18 bases lay between the germline ends. The CDR3 covers 16 residues. Germline CDR1 is SGHAT and CDR2 is FQNNGV.

This clonotype occurred a few times. V usage is TRBV5-1 and J usage is TRBJ2-5, with D tentatively TRBD2 (6 bases). V was trimmed by 2 bases and J by 5 bases, leaving 16 bases between them. The CDR3 is made up of 15 amino acids. Germline V gene data show CDR1 as SGHRS and CDR2 as YFSETQ. In nucleotides, the CDR3 is TGCGCCAGCAGCTTCCTCTCCGGGACTGATGAGACCCAGTACTTC. Its translation is CASSFLSGTDETQYF. Full variable domain (missing parts from reference TRBV5-1 and TRBJ2-5): KAGVTQTPRYLIKTRGQQVTLSCSPISGHRSVSWYQQTPGQGLQFLFEYFSETQRNKGNFPGRFSGRQFSNSRSEMNVSTLELGDSALYLCASSFLSGTDETQYFGPGTRLLVL.

This clonotype was found many times. J is TRBJ1-3 and V is TRBV7-6; no definite D call. The germline V gene encodes CDR1 SGHVS and CDR2 FNYEAQ. V dropped 3 bases and J dropped 2 bases, with 2 bases sitting between them. The CDR3 covers 12 residues. In DNA, the CDR3 is TGTGCCAGCAGCTTGCCTGGAAACACCATATATTTT. This encodes CASSLPGNTIYF.

The V call is TRBV15, the J call TRBJ2-6; the D is unclear. The CDR3 spans 15 residues. V lost 6 bases, J lost 1 base, and 10 bases lay in between. CDR1 LNHNV and CDR2 YYDKDF come from the germline V gene (reference sequence). The CDR3 DNA reads as TGTGCCACCAGAGGACGGGTGTCTGGGGCCAACGTCCTGACTTTC. It specifies CATRGRVSGANVLTF.

This clonotype has ten or more counts. The chain couples TRBV30 to TRBJ1-1; 7 bases fit TRBD1. The V and J ends lost 2 bases and 1 base, in that order; junction bases with no gene match: 4. Germline V gene data show CDR1 as GTSNPN and CDR2 as SVGIG (reference sequence). This CDR3 spans 14 amino acids. CDR3 residues: CAWSPGGRNTEAFF. In DNA, the CDR3 is TGTGCCTGGAGTCCAGGGGGAAGGAACACTGAAGCTTTCTTT.

The J gene is TRBJ2-1, the V gene TRBV7-9, with 7 bases that match TRBD2. This CDR3 has 15 residues. Per germline, CDR1 SEHNR and CDR2 FQNEAQ (reference sequence). The trim removed 9 bases at V and 0 bases at J, leaving 8 bases unmatched. The CDR3 spells CASSRGGSSYNEQFF. CDR3 sequence (DNA): TGTGCCAGTTCTCGGGGCGGGAGCTCCTACAATGAGCAGTTCTTC.

The chain's CDR3 is CASSLALAVQETQYF. CDR3 DNA sequence: TGCGCCAGCAGCTTGGCCCTAGCGGTCCAAGAGACCCAGTACTTC. V usage is TRBV5-1 and J usage is TRBJ2-5; 7 nucleotides match TRBD2. Trimming at V came to 0 bases and at J to 1 base, leaving 3 bases not matched to a gene. This CDR3 has 15 residues. Germline lookup yields CDR1 SGHRS and CDR2 YFSETQ. Full variable domain (missing parts from reference TRBV5-1 and TRBJ2-5): KAGVTQTPRYLIKTRGQQVTLSCSPISGHRSVSWYQQTPGQGLQFLFEYFSETQRNKGNFPGRFSGRQFSNSRSEMNVSTLELGDSALYLCASSLALAVQETQYFGPGTRLLVL.

The CDR3 loop reads CASSLEGDNSGANVLTF. As DNA, the CDR3 is TGTGCCAGCAGTTTGGAAGGGGACAACTCTGGGGCCAACGTCCTGACTTTC. The V call is TRBV27, the J call TRBJ2-6; D perhaps matches TRBD1 (6 bases). CDR1 is MNHEY, CDR2 SMNVEV, per germline (reference sequence). The CDR3 has 17 amino acids. V lost 3 bases and J lost 0, with 12 bases in between.

This chain connects TRBV27 to TRBJ2-7; 7 positions agree with TRBD1. The CDR3 runs to 15 residues. V lost 5 bases, J lost 3 bases, and 10 bases stayed unmatched. Germline CDR1 is MNHEY and CDR2 is SMNVEV (reference sequence). CDR3 residues: CASSRPEAGGYEQYF. As DNA, the CDR3 is TGTGCCAGCAGTCGTCCGGAGGCAGGGGGCTACGAGCAGTACTTC.

The gene calls are TRBV14 and TRBJ2-2, with 7 nucleotides matching TRBD2. Germline V CDR1 and CDR2: SGHDN, FVKESK. The CDR3 has 15 amino acids. With V trimmed by 1 base and J by 5 bases, 4 bases remained unmatched. As DNA, the CDR3 is TGTGCCAGCAGCCAAGTGCGGGAGCCAACCGGGGAGCTGTTTTTT. Protein product: CASSQVREPTGELFF.

The chain couples TRBV20-1 to TRBJ1-5; no clear D gene. This CDR3 is built from 12 residues. The germline gives CDR1 DFQATT, CDR2 SNEGSKA (reference sequence). Trimming removed 1 base at V and 7 bases at J, with 8 bases between. The CDR3 DNA is TGCAGTGCTAGAGCCCCCGGGCAGCCCCAGCATTTT. Amino acid sequence: CSARAPGQPQHF.

The chain uses TRBV19 and TRBJ1-1; D is possibly TRBD1 (5 bases). The CDR3 extends over 13 amino acids. Trimming shortened V by 3 bases and J by 6 bases, and 11 bases separated the two germline ends. In germline, CDR1 is LNHDA, CDR2 SQIVND (reference sequence). CDR3: CASSMQGGPEAFF. The CDR3 region has the DNA TGTGCCAGTAGTATGCAGGGTGGCCCTGAAGCTTTCTTT.

In this sample, this clonotype turned up many times. This chain links TRBV20-1 with TRBJ2-4, with 7 nucleotides matching TRBD2. Germline CDR1 and CDR2: DFQATT and SNEGSKA (reference sequence). The J segment lost 5 bases and the V segment lost 6 bases, leaving 16 bases of the junction unmatched. This CDR3 is built from 16 residues. The chain's CDR3 is CSAPRTRTLRENIQYF. CDR3 nucleotide sequence: TGCAGTGCGCCTCGGACTAGGACCCTGAGGGAAAACATTCAGTACTTC.

The J gene is TRBJ2-5, the V gene TRBV11-2, with a tentative D call TRBD1 (6 bases). CDR1 and CDR2 from the germline V gene are SGHAT and FQNNGV. The CDR3 is 14 residues long. Trimming removed 10 bases at V and 4 bases at J, with 19 bases between. DNA for the CDR3: TGTGCCAACAGTTATGGGGGCAAGGGAGAGACCCAGTACTTC. Its protein product is CANSYGGKGETQYF.

V and J are TRBV19 and TRBJ1-1, with a weak D call TRBD1 (6 bases). Between the trimmed V and J ends, which lost 0 bases and 3 bases, there was a span of 11 bases. CDR3 length: 15 residues. Germline V gene lookup returns CDR1 LNHDA and CDR2 SQIVND (reference sequence). The chain's CDR3 is CASSIDGQIYTEAFF. DNA of the CDR3: TGTGCCAGTAGTATAGACGGACAGATATACACTGAAGCTTTCTTT.

This clonotype has only a few counts. The gene calls are TRBV9 and TRBJ1-3; the D gene is possibly TRBD1 (6 bases). V lost 1 base and J 3 bases, leaving 11 bases between the germline ends. Germline-derived CDR1 and CDR2 are SGDLS and YYNGEE. This CDR3 is 15 amino acids long. The CDR3 DNA is TGTGCCAGCAGCGTATCGGGGGCGCTTGGAAACACCATATATTTT. Translation: CASSVSGALGNTIYF.

With regard to this clonotype: This may come from a read error, since a much larger clone is one base off. The V call is TRBV5-1, the J call TRBJ2-7; D is uncertain. CDR3 length: 15 amino acids. Trimming took off 1 base at V and 3 bases at J, with 14 bases between the two ends. Germline loops: CDR1 SGHRS, CDR2 YFSETQ. CDR3 residues: CASSLTGPGIYEQYF. CDR3 in DNA: TGCGCCAGCAGCTTGACTGGACCCGGAATCTACGAGCAGTACTTC.